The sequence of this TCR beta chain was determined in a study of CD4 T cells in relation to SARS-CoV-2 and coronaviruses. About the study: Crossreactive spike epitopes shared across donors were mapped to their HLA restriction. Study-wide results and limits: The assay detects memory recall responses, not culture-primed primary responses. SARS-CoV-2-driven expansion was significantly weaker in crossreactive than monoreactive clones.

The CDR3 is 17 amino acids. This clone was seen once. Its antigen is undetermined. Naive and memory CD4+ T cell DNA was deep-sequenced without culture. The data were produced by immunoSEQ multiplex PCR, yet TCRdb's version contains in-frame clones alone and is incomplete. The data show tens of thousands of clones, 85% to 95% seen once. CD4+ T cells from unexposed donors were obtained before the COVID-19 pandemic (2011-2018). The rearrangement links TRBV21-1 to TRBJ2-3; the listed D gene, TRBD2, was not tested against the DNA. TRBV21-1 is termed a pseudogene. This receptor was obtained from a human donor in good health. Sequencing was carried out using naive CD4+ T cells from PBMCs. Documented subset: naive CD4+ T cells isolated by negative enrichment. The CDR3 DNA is TGTGCCAGCAGCAAAGCAGCCAGCGGGGCCATCACAGATACGCAGTATTTT. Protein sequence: CASSKAASGAITDTQYF.